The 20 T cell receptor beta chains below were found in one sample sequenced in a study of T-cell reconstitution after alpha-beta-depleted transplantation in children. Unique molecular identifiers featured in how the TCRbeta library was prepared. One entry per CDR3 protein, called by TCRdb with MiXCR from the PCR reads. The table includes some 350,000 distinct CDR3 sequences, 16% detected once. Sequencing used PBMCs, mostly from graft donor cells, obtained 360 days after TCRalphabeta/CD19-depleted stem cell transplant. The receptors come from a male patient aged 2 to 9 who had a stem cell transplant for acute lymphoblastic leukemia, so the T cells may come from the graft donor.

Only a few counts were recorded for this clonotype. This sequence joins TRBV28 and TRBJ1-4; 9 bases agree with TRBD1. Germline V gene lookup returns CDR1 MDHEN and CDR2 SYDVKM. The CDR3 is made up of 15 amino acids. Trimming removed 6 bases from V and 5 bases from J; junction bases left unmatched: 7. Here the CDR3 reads CASRQQGAPNEKLFF. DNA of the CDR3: TGTGCCAGCAGGCAACAGGGGGCCCCAAATGAAAAACTGTTTTTT.

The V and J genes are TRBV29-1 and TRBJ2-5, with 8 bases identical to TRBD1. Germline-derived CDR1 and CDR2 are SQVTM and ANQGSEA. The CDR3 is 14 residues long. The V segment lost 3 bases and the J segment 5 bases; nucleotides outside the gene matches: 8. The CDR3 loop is CSVDRNRGWETQYF. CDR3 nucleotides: TGCAGCGTTGATCGAAACAGGGGGTGGGAGACCCAGTACTTC.

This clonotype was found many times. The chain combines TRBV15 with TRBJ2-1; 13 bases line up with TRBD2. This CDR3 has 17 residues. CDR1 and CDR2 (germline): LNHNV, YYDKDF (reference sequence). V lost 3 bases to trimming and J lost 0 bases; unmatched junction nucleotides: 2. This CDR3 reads CATSRTSGRISYNEQFF. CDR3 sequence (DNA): TGTGCCACCAGCAGGACTAGCGGGAGGATCTCCTACAATGAGCAGTTCTTC.

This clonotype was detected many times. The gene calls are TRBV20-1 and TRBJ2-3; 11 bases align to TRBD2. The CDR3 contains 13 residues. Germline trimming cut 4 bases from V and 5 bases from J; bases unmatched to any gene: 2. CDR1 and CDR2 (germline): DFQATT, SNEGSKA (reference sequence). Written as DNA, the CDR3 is TGCAGTGCTAACGGACTAGCGGGAGATACGCAGTATTTT. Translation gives CSANGLAGDTQYF.

CDR3 bases: TGTGCCAGCAGCTTTCGGACGGGAAGAGAGACCCAGTACTTC. Protein sequence: CASSFRTGRETQYF. The rearrangement uses TRBV7-2 and TRBJ2-5; the D gene is possibly TRBD2 (5 bases). The CDR3 consists of 14 residues. V was pared by 3 bases and J by 4 bases, with 12 bases between. Germline lookup yields CDR1 SGHTA and CDR2 FQGNSA. Looking up the rest from reference TRBV7-2 and TRBJ2-5 gives the full variable domain: GAGVSQSPSNKVTEKGKDVELRCDPISGHTALYWYRQSLGQGLEFLIYFQGNSAPDKSGLPSDRFSAERTGGSVSTLTIQRTQQEDSAVYLCASSFRTGRETQYFGPGTRLLVL.

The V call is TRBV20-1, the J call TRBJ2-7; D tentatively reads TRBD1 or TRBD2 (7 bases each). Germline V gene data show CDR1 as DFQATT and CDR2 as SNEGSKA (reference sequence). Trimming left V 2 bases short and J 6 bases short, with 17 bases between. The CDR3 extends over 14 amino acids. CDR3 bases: TGCAGTGCTAGACAGCACCAGGGGGGGGTCGAGCAGTACTTC. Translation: CSARQHQGGVEQYF.

CDR3 amino acids: CASSSTATGANTGELFF. CDR3 DNA: TGCGCCAGCAGCTCCACCGCGACAGGGGCAAACACCGGGGAGCTGTTTTTT. The genes are TRBV5-1 and TRBJ2-2; 8 nucleotides line up with TRBD1. Germline V gene lookup returns CDR1 SGHRS and CDR2 YFSETQ. This CDR3 contains 17 residues. V lost 3 bases to trimming and J lost 2 bases; unmatched junction nucleotides: 9.

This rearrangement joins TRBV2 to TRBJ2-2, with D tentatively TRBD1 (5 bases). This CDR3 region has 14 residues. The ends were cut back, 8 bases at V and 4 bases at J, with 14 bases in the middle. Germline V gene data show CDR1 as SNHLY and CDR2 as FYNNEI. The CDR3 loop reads CASGQGYGTGELFF. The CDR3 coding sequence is TGTGCCAGCGGGCAGGGCTACGGCACCGGGGAGCTGTTTTTT.

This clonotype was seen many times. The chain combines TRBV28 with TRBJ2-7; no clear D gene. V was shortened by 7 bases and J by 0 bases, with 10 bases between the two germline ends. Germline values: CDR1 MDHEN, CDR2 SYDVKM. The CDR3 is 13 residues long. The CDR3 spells CASNEYDSYEQYF. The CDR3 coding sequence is TGTGCCAGCAATGAGTATGACTCCTACGAGCAGTACTTC.

CDR3 loop: CASSGDPVYEQYF. For the CDR3, the DNA is TGTGCCAGCAGCGGGGACCCTGTCTACGAGCAGTACTTC. V gene TRBV7-9 combines with J gene TRBJ2-7, with D perhaps assigned TRBD1 or TRBD2 (5 bases each). The germline V gene has CDR1 SEHNR and CDR2 FQNEAQ (reference sequence). The V end lost 5 bases, the J end lost 3 bases, and 11 bases lay between the germline ends. The CDR3 is 13 amino acids.

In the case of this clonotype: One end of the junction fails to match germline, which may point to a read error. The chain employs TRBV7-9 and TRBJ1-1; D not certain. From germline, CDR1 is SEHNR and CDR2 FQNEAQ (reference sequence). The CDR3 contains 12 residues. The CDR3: CASSAYLTEAFF. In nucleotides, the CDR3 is TGTGCCAGCAGCGCCTATTTGACTGAAGCCTTCTTT.

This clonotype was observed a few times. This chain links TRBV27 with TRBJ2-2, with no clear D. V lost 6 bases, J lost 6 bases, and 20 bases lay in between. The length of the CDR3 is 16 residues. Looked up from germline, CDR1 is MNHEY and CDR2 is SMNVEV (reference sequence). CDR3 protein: CASSPRGTSMAGELFF. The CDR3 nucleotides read TGTGCCAGCAGCCCGAGAGGAACTTCTATGGCCGGGGAGCTGTTTTTT.

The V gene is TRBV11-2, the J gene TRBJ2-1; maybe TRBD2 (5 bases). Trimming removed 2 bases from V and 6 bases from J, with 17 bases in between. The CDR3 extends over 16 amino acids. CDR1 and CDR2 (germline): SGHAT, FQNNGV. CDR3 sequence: CASSLLGGGSSNEQFF. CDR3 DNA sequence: TGTGCCAGCAGCTTATTGGGTGGAGGATCATCCAATGAGCAGTTCTTC.

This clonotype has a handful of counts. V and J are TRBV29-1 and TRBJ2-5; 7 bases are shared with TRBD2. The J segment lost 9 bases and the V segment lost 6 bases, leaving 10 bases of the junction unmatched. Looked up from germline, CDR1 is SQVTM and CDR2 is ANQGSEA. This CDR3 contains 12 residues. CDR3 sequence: CSVREAVKAQYF. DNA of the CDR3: TGCAGCGTCCGGGAGGCCGTAAAGGCCCAGTACTTC.

CDR3 coding DNA: TGTGCCATCAGTACCGGTAACGGGAGGCCCTACAATGAGCAGTTCTTC. Amino acids: CAISTGNGRPYNEQFF. The chain employs TRBV10-3 and TRBJ2-1, with 7 bases identical to TRBD2. Per the germline V gene, CDR1 is ENHRY and CDR2 is SYGVKD. Germline trimming cut 5 bases from V and 2 bases from J; bases unmatched to any gene: 9. CDR3 length: 16 residues.

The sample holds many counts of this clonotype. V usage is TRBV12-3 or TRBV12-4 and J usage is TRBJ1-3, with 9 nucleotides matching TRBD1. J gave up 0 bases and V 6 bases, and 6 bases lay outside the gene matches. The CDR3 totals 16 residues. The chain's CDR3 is CASSFGTGHSGNTIYF. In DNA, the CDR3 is TGTGCCAGCAGCTTCGGGACAGGGCACTCTGGAAACACCATATATTTT.

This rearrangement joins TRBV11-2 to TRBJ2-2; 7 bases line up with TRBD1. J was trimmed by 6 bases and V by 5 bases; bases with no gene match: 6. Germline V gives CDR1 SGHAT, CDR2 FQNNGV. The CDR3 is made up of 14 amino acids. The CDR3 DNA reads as TGTGCCAGCAGCCCCGTACAGGGGCCCGGGGAGCTGTTTTTT. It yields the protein CASSPVQGPGELFF.

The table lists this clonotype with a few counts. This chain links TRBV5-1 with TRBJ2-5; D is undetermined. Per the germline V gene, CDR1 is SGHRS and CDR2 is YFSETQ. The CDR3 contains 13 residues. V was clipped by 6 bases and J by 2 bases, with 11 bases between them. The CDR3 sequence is CASKSSLQETQYF. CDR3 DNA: TGCGCCAGCAAGTCCTCGCTACAAGAGACCCAGTACTTC.

The CDR3 here is CASSVEGEAFF. The CDR3 DNA reads as TGTGCCAGCAGCGTAGAGGGTGAAGCTTTCTTT. The rearrangement uses TRBV9 and TRBJ1-1; D gene uncertain. V was clipped by 0 bases and J by 7 bases, with 4 bases between them. CDR3 length: 11 residues. From germline, CDR1 is SGDLS and CDR2 YYNGEE. The whole variable domain, filled in from reference TRBV9 and TRBJ1-1, reads DSGVTQTPKHLITATGQRVTLRCSPRSGDLSVYWYQQSLDQGLQFLIQYYNGEERAKGNILERFSAQQFPDLHSELNLSSLELGDSALYFCASSVEGEAFFGQGTRLTVV.

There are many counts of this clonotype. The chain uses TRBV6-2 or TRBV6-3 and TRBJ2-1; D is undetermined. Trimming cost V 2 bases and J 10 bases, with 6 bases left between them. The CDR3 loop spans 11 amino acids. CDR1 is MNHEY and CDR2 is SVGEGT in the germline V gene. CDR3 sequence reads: CASSYRREQFF. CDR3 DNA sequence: TGTGCCAGCAGTTACAGGCGAGAGCAGTTCTTC.